This T cell receptor (beta chain) was sequenced in a study of cytomegalovirus exposure and HLA in healthy donors. Study-wide context: Early on, a data release was issued that held about 85 million unique TCRs from HLA-typed donors.

Whole-study findings and limits: The investigators catalogued 164 TCR beta chains as cytomegalovirus-associated. There was a cluster of highly shared sequence variants that was likely a sequencing artifact.

The CDR3 runs 12 residues. Germline V gene data show CDR1 as MNHEY and CDR2 as SMNVEV (reference sequence). Trimming took 5 bases from V and 11 from J, leaving 15 bases between them. This PCR relied on a set of 60 Vbeta primers and 13 Jbeta primers. The table came from immunoSEQ multiplex PCR; TCRdb's copy has only in-frame clones and leaves some out. The sample yields 210,000 or so clones, roughly 83% seen once. This clone has only a few counts. Its antigen is not known. This receptor was identified in a girl aged 10 to 17 in good health and CMV-seronegative. Sequenced material: PBMCs. The chain recombines TRBV27 with TRBJ1-1; tentatively, D is TRBD1 (6 bases). CDR3 sequence: CASSPSGGAAFF. Here the CDR3 DNA reads TGTGCCAGCAGTCCAAGTGGGGGCGCGGCTTTCTTT.